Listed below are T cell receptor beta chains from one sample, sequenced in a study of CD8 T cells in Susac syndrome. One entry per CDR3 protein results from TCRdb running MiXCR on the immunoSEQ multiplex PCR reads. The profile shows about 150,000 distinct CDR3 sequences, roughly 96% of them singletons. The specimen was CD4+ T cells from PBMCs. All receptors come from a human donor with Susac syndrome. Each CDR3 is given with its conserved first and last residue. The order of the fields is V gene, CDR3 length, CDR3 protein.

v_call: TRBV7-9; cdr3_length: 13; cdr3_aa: CAGCRAGANVLTF
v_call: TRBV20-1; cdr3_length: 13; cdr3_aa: CSARGGQGYEQYF
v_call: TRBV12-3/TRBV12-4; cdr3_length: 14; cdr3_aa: CASSSSTRGYEQYF
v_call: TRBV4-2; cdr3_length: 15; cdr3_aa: CASSQARRVNEKLFF
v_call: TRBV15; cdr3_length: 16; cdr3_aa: CATSRDRRGARDEQFF
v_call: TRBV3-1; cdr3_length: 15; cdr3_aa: CASSSLAGGNNEQFF
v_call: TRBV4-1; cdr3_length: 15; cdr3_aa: CASSQRQGGTDTQYF
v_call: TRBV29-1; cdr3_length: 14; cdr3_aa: CSVSDRGANEKLFF
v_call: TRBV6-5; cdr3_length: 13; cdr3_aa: CASSPQQGPGYTF
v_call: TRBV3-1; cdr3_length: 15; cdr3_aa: CASSQDSLGNQPQHF
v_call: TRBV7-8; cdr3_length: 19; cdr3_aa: CASSRSRTGHNYGNQPQHF
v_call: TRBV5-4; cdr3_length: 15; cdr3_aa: CASSLTSGGADEQFF
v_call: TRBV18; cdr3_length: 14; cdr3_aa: CASSPDRAGHGYTF
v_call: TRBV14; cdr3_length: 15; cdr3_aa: CASSPLAGGPYEQYF
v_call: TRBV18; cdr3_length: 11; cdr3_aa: CASSPKYEQYF
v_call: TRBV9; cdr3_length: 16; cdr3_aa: CASSPRQGGSWETQYF
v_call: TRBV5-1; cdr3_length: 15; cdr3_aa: CASSPRAGGPNEQFF
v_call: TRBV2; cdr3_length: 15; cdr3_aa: CASNGLWQAGNEQFF